This TCR beta chain was identified in a study of blood T cell repertoires in COVID-19. Looking at the study overall: COVID-19 samples, acute and convalescent, were from the United States, Italy and Spain. From T cells, B-cell-depleted T cells, or PBMCs came the material, which was cDNA or gDNA.

CDR3 size: 13 residues. Germline CDR1 and CDR2: MGHRA and YSYEKL. Trimming took off 0 bases at V and 4 bases at J, with 6 bases between the two ends. The Seattle patients joined while their infection was active and were tracked longitudinally afterward. As handled by the study authors: Amplification with reference gene primers provided the estimates of nucleated cell counts. Generated by immunoSEQ multiplex PCR, the TCRdb table keeps only in-frame clones and is missing some. The V and J calls and the clone size are those of that table, but D and trimming were determined from the DNA. The table has about 160,000 clones, about 86% seen once. The count of this clone is one.

The chain has TRBV4-1 and TRBJ1-1; D gene ambiguous. What was sequenced was peripheral blood. The clonotype originates from a woman aged 70 to 79 with COVID-19, enrolled during active disease. The CDR3, as DNA: TGCGCCAGCAGCCAAGAGGTGAGCACTGAAGCTTTCTTT. Its protein product is CASSQEVSTEAFF.